The rows below give T cell receptor beta chains drawn from one sample of a study of cytomegalovirus exposure and HLA in healthy donors. Sequenced by immunoSEQ multiplex PCR; TCRdb stores in-frame clones only, minus some. Among 95,000 to 150,000 clones listed, 81% were seen once. The sequenced sample consisted of PBMCs. All receptors derive from a woman in her thirties or forties in good health and CMV-seronegative. Each CDR3 is given with its conserved first and last residue. A D gene is named only where the DNA matches it firmly. The size of a clone is reported for some rows only, either as once, few or many, or as a class for expanded clones.

D gene	clone size	V gene	CDR3 length	J gene	CDR3 protein	CDR3 DNA
NA	NA	TRBV7-8	22	TRBJ1-1	CASSLETDTSRAGLVFNTEAFF	NA
TRBD2	NA	TRBV27	15	TRBJ2-1	CASSRAGSSYNEQFF	TGTGCCAGCAGTCGAGCGGGGAGCTCCTACAATGAGCAGTTCTTC
TRBD1	NA	TRBV28	13	TRBJ1-2	CASSRTGLSGYTF	TGTGCCAGCAGCCGGACAGGGCTGAGTGGCTACACCTTC
NA	NA	TRBV28	15	TRBJ2-6	CASSLVSSGANVLTF	TGTGCCAGCAGTTTAGTGAGCTCTGGGGCCAACGTCCTGACTTTC
NA	NA	TRBV7-2	13	TRBJ2-1	CASSLTDYNEQFF	TGTGCCAGCAGCTTAACTGATTACAATGAGCAGTTCTTC
NA	NA	TRBV18	15	TRBJ1-6	CASSPPTGSNSPLHF	TGTGCCAGCTCACCACCGACAGGTAGTAATTCACCCCTCCACTTT
NA	NA	TRBV6-6	14	TRBJ1-2	CASSYSGGNYGYTF	TGTGCCAGCAGTTACTCAGGGGGTAACTATGGCTACACCTTC
TRBD2	NA	TRBV6-5	15	TRBJ2-5	CASSYLRGGVETQYF	TGTGCCAGCAGTTACCTCCGGGGAGGGGTGGAGACCCAGTACTTC
NA	few	TRBV2	12	TRBJ2-7	CASSEAYYEQYF	TGTGCCAGCAGTGAAGCCTACTACGAGCAGTACTTC
NA	few	TRBV4-2	13	TRBJ1-1	CASSQDLTAEAFF	TGTGCCAGCAGCCAAGATCTTACAGCTGAAGCTTTCTTT
TRBD1	NA	TRBV6-1	14	TRBJ1-3	CASSRQGSGNTIYF	TGTGCCAGCAGTAGACAGGGTTCTGGAAACACCATATATTTT
NA	NA	TRBV6-5	16	TRBJ2-7	CASSYSISAPPTGQYF	TGTGCCAGCAGTTACTCGATATCGGCGCCACCTACGGGGCAGTACTTC
NA	NA	TRBV12-5	14	TRBJ2-7	CASGLAGVYYEQYF	TGTGCTAGTGGTTTGGCGGGGGTCTACTACGAGCAGTACTTC
TRBD1	NA	TRBV30	14	TRBJ2-7	CAWSVGTGVLEQYF	TGTGCCTGGAGTGTGGGGACAGGGGTCCTCGAGCAGTACTTC
TRBD1	NA	TRBV7-8	13	TRBJ1-5	CASSPRQGQPQHF	TGTGCCAGCAGCCCAAGACAGGGTCAGCCCCAGCATTTT